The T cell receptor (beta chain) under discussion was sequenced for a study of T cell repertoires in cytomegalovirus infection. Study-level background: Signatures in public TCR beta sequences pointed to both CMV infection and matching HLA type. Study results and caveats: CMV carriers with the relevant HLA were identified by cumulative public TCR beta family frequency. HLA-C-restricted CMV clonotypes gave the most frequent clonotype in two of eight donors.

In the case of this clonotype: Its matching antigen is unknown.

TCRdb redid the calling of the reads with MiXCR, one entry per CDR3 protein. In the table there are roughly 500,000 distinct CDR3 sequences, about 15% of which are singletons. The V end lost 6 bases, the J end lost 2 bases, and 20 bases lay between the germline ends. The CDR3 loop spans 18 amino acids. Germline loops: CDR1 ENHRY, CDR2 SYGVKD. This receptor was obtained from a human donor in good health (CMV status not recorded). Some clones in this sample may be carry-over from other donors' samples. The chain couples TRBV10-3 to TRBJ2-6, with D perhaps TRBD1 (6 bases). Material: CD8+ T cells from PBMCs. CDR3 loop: CAIRAKQGASPGANVLTF. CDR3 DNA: TGTGCCATCAGAGCTAAACAGGGAGCAAGTCCTGGGGCCAACGTCCTGACTTTC.